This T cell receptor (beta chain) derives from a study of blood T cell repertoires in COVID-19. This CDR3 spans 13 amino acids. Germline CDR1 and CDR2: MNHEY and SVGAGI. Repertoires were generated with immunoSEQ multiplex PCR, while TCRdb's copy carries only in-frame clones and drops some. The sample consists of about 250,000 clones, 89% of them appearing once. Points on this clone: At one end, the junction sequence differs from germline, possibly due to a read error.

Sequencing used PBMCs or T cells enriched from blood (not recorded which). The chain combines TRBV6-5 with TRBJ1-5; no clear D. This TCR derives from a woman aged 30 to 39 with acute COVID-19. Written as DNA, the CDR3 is TGTGCCAGCAGTGACTCCATCAATCAGCCCCAGCATTTT. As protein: CASSDSINQPQHF.